Shown below are 31 T cell receptor beta chains from a single sample sequenced in a study. TCRdb keeps only in-frame clones here, not all; method: immunoSEQ multiplex PCR. Of some 70,000 clones listed, 90% to 95% are singletons. The sample taken for sequencing was PBMCs. These receptors originate from a man aged 35 to 55 with rheumatoid arthritis.

The gene calls are TRBV27 and TRBJ2-7; a weak D match, TRBD1 (6 bases). V lost 7 bases and J lost 0, with 19 bases in between. This CDR3 has 16 residues. The V gene's germline CDR1 is MNHEY and CDR2 SMNVEV (reference sequence). CDR3 loop: CASKGRGPPLSYEQYF. Written as DNA, the CDR3 is TGTGCCAGCAAAGGCAGGGGCCCTCCCCTCTCCTACGAGCAGTACTTC.

This chain joins TRBV24-1 and TRBJ2-7; D ambiguous. The CDR3 sequence is 11 residues long. Trimming stripped 0 bases from V and 9 bases from J, with 5 bases between. CDR1 KGHDR and CDR2 SFDVKD come from the germline V gene. CDR3 sequence: CATSDLFAQYF. DNA of the CDR3: TGTGCCACCAGTGATTTGTTTGCGCAGTACTTC.

CDR3 nucleotides: TGTGCCATCAGTGAGTCGACCCCTCTTCAGCCCCAGCATTTT. Amino acid sequence: CAISESTPLQPQHF. The V gene is TRBV10-3, the J gene TRBJ1-5; D is unclear. The V end lost 0 bases, the J end lost 6 bases, and 9 bases lay between the germline ends. CDR3 size: 14 residues. Germline CDR1 reads ENHRY; CDR2 reads SYGVKD.

V usage is TRBV7-2 and J usage is TRBJ1-1; D is undetermined. Trimming removed 6 bases at V and 1 base at J, with 12 bases between. This CDR3 is 14 amino acids long. Per the germline V gene, CDR1 is SGHTA and CDR2 is FQGNSA. This chain's CDR3 is CASRKFWGNTEAFF. Written as DNA, the CDR3 is TGTGCCAGCAGAAAATTTTGGGGGAACACTGAAGCTTTCTTT.

The rearrangement links TRBV15 to TRBJ1-2; D is unresolved. Trimming shortened V by 0 bases and J by 1 base, and 6 bases separated the two germline ends. CDR1 and CDR2 from the germline V gene are LNHNV and YYDKDF (reference sequence). The CDR3 consists of 14 residues. The CDR3 nucleotides are TGTGCCACCAGCAGAGAGCGCCTTAACTATGGCTACACCTTC. It codes for CATSRERLNYGYTF.

The chain has TRBV7-6 and TRBJ1-2; D unclear. The CDR3 extends over 13 amino acids. Trimming shortened V by 0 bases and J by 7 bases, and 9 bases separated the two germline ends. Germline V gene lookup returns CDR1 SGHVS and CDR2 FNYEAQ. Written as DNA, the CDR3 is TGTGCCAGCAGCTTAGCGCTAGGGTTTGGCTACACCTTC. It translates to CASSLALGFGYTF.

The rearrangement links TRBV19 to TRBJ2-1; 13 bases fit TRBD2. V trimming: 3 bases; J trimming: 7 bases; junction bases outside the gene matches: 6. The CDR3 length is 16 residues. Germline V gives CDR1 LNHDA, CDR2 SQIVND (reference sequence). CDR3 DNA sequence: TGTGCCAGTAGTATCTGGACTAGCGGGAGTAGTAATGAGCAGTTCTTC. As protein: CASSIWTSGSSNEQFF. The whole variable domain, remainder taken from reference TRBV19 and TRBJ2-1, is DGGITQSPKYLFRKEGQNVTLSCEQNLNHDAMYWYRQDPGQGLRLIYYSQIVNDFQKGDIAEGYSVSREKKESFPLTVTSAQKNPTAFYLCASSIWTSGSSNEQFFGPGTRLTVL.

The chain couples TRBV2 to TRBJ1-5, with D perhaps TRBD1 (6 bases). In germline, CDR1 is SNHLY, CDR2 FYNNEI. The CDR3 loop spans 13 amino acids. Deletions cut 8 bases from V and 6 bases from J, with 14 bases between. CDR3 sequence: CASANREAQPQHF. In DNA, the CDR3 is TGTGCCAGCGCGAACAGGGAGGCTCAGCCCCAGCATTTT.

The genes are TRBV28 and TRBJ2-1, with 14 bases matching TRBD2. Per germline, CDR1 MDHEN and CDR2 SYDVKM. Unmatched junction bases numbered 8, after V lost 6 bases and J lost 7 bases. The CDR3 is 16 amino acids. The CDR3 protein is CASSRPGTSGRNEQFF. As DNA, the CDR3 is TGTGCCAGCAGCCGCCCCGGGACTAGCGGGAGAAATGAGCAGTTCTTC.

This clone was observed once. At one end the junction does not follow the germline gene, possibly because of a read error. The chain combines TRBV7-6 with TRBJ1-1; maybe TRBD1 (6 bases). The CDR3 loop spans 13 amino acids. Looked up from germline, CDR1 is SGHVS and CDR2 is FNYEAQ. Here the CDR3 reads CASSLGPEGVKIF. As DNA, the CDR3 is TGTGCCAGCAGCTTAGGCCCTGAGGGGGTGAAGATCTTT.

The chain employs TRBV11-2 and TRBJ2-7; the D call may be TRBD1 or TRBD2 (5 bases each). In germline, CDR1 is SGHAT, CDR2 FQNNGV. The CDR3 consists of 13 residues. V lost 5 bases and J 3 bases, leaving 11 bases between the germline ends. CDR3 in amino acids: CASSPRDGYEQYF. CDR3 in DNA: TGTGCCAGCAGCCCGAGGGACGGCTACGAGCAGTACTTC. Based on the CDR3 plus reference TRBV11-2 and TRBJ2-7, the full variable domain is EAGVAQSPRYKIIEKRQSVAFWCNPISGHATLYWYQQILGQGPKLLIQFQNNGVVDDSQLPKDRFSAERLKGVDSTLKIQPAKLEDSAVYLCASSPRDGYEQYFGPGTRLTVT.

This clone was counted a single time. The chain recombines TRBV19 with TRBJ2-7; 7 bases align to TRBD1. The CDR3 is 15 amino acids. The V and J ends lost 1 base and 2 bases, in that order; junction bases with no gene match: 5. The germline gives CDR1 LNHDA, CDR2 SQIVND (reference sequence). The CDR3 loop is CASSIGGTETYEQYF. DNA for the CDR3: TGTGCCAGTAGTATAGGGGGGACAGAGACCTACGAGCAGTACTTC.

The V call is TRBV28, the J call TRBJ2-7, with D possibly TRBD1 on 5 matching bases. Between the trimmed V and J ends, which lost 3 bases and 3 bases, there was a span of 18 bases. CDR3 length: 16 residues. Germline V CDR1 and CDR2: MDHEN, SYDVKM. CDR3 in DNA: TGTGCCAGCAGTTTGTATCAGGCAGGGTTCTTCTACGAGCAGTACTTC. Translation: CASSLYQAGFFYEQYF. The whole variable domain, filled in from reference TRBV28 and TRBJ2-7, reads DVKVTQSSRYLVKRTGEKVFLECVQDMDHENMFWYRQDPGLGLRLIYFSYDVKMKEKGDIPEGYSVSREKKERFSLILESASTNQTSMYLCASSLYQAGFFYEQYFGPGTRLTVT.

The chain has TRBV18 and TRBJ2-1; TRBD2 agrees at 10 bases. Germline V gene data show CDR1 as KGHSH and CDR2 as LQKENI. This CDR3 region has 16 residues. Trimming cost V 3 bases and J 4 bases; bases outside gene matches: 6. CDR3 protein: CASSPSGRAQYNEQFF. CDR3 sequence (DNA): TGTGCCAGCTCACCCAGCGGGAGGGCCCAATACAATGAGCAGTTCTTC.

V gene TRBV6-5 combines with J gene TRBJ2-7; possibly TRBD1 for D (6 bases). Germline lookup yields CDR1 MNHEY and CDR2 SVGAGI. Trimming stripped 5 bases from V and 4 bases from J, with 9 bases between. The CDR3 is 12 amino acids. CDR3: CASSRDKYEQYF. The CDR3 nucleotides read TGTGCCAGCAGTCGGGACAAATACGAGCAGTACTTC.

This rearrangement joins TRBV5-1 to TRBJ2-4; TRBD2 matches at 9 bases. Germline lookup yields CDR1 SGHRS and CDR2 YFSETQ. This CDR3 contains 14 residues. V was pared by 4 bases and J by 5 bases, with 4 bases of the junction left unmatched. DNA of the CDR3: TGCGCCAGCAGCCTAGCGGGAAGGCAAAACATTCAGTACTTC. Its translation: CASSLAGRQNIQYF.

The J gene is TRBJ1-5, the V gene TRBV27; 8 bases are shared with TRBD1. CDR1 is MNHEY and CDR2 is SMNVEV in the germline V gene (reference sequence). The J segment lost 4 bases and the V segment lost 6 bases, leaving 8 bases of the junction unmatched. The CDR3 runs to 15 residues. This chain's CDR3 is CASRAGQGTNQPQHF. The CDR3 DNA reads as TGTGCCAGCAGAGCAGGACAGGGAACAAATCAGCCCCAGCATTTT.

The V call is TRBV4-3, the J call TRBJ2-6, with 9 nucleotides matching TRBD2. Germline V gives CDR1 LGHNA, CDR2 YSLEER. The CDR3 extends over 19 amino acids. The ends lost 0 bases at V and 0 bases at J; junction bases unmatched: 6. The CDR3 loop reads CASSQDPGTSFSGANVLTF. DNA of the CDR3: TGCGCCAGCAGCCAAGATCCCGGGACTAGCTTCTCTGGGGCCAACGTCCTGACTTTC.

The chain carries TRBV9 and TRBJ1-6; tentatively, D is TRBD1 (6 bases). CDR1 SGDLS and CDR2 YYNGEE come from the germline V gene. The CDR3 covers 18 residues. V gave up 4 bases and J gave up 0 bases, with 17 bases separating them. Here the CDR3 DNA reads TGTGCCAGCAGCCGCTTAGGGGGGACCAGCTCCTATAATTCACCCCTCCACTTT. This gives the protein CASSRLGGTSSYNSPLHF. The whole variable domain, filled in from reference TRBV9 and TRBJ1-6, reads DSGVTQTPKHLITATGQRVTLRCSPRSGDLSVYWYQQSLDQGLQFLIQYYNGEERAKGNILERFSAQQFPDLHSELNLSSLELGDSALYFCASSRLGGTSSYNSPLHFGNGTRLTVT.

The rearrangement joins TRBV10-1 to TRBJ2-5; 7 bases match TRBD2. Trimming took 6 bases from V and 4 from J; bases not matched to a gene: 11. Germline loops: CDR1 WNHNN, CDR2 SYGVQD (reference sequence). The CDR3 runs to 15 residues. In nucleotides, the CDR3 is TGCGCCAGCAGATCTAGCGGTCCGAGGGGAGAGACCCAGTACTTC. It is translated as CASRSSGPRGETQYF.

The chain links TRBV24-1 to TRBJ2-7; TRBD1 matches at 8 bases. The CDR3 extends over 14 amino acids. With 3 bases clipped from V and 6 bases from J, the junction kept 6 bases outside the gene matches. Looked up from germline, CDR1 is KGHDR and CDR2 is SFDVKD. CDR3 DNA: TGTGCCACCAGTGATAGACAGGGGTTCGGCGAGCAGTACTTC. This encodes CATSDRQGFGEQYF.

V gene TRBV24-1 combines with J gene TRBJ2-1; 13 nucleotides match TRBD2. Germline trimming cut 3 bases from V and 5 bases from J; bases unmatched to any gene: 3. The CDR3 runs 16 residues. Germline V lookup: CDR1 KGHDR, CDR2 SFDVKD. DNA of the CDR3: TGTGCCACCAGTGATCCCGGGACTAGCGGGAACAATGAGCAGTTCTTC. Its protein is CATSDPGTSGNNEQFF.

A few counts support this clone. This rearrangement joins TRBV19 to TRBJ2-2; TRBD2 is a possible D gene (5 bases). The V end lost 3 bases, the J end lost 2 bases, and 19 bases lay between the germline ends. The germline gives CDR1 LNHDA, CDR2 SQIVND (reference sequence). CDR3 length: 18 residues. The CDR3 bases are TGTGCCAGTAGTATCCGGGTTCTGAGGGCAGACAACACCGGGGAGCTGTTTTTT. Protein product: CASSIRVLRADNTGELFF.

This clone was detected only once. The chain is built from TRBV4-1 and TRBJ1-6, with 10 positions matching TRBD1. V trimming: 4 bases; J trimming: 7 bases; junction bases outside the gene matches: 4. The CDR3 contains 15 residues. Germline loops: CDR1 MGHRA, CDR2 YSYEKL. The CDR3 DNA reads TGCGCCAGCAGCCTAGGGACAGGGGCGAATTCACCCCTCCACTTT. Translated: CASSLGTGANSPLHF.

This CDR3 is CASSWGLAGGETQYF. As DNA, the CDR3 is TGTGCCAGCAGCTGGGGACTAGCGGGAGGAGAGACCCAGTACTTC. This chain links TRBV13 with TRBJ2-5; 15 bases are shared with TRBD2. The germline V gene has CDR1 PRHDT and CDR2 FYEKMQ (reference sequence). This CDR3 comprises 15 residues. Germline trimming cut 4 bases from V and 4 bases from J; bases unmatched to any gene: 1.

The chain couples TRBV27 to TRBJ1-2; the match to TRBD1 covers 10 bases. CDR1 MNHEY and CDR2 SMNVEV come from the germline V gene (reference sequence). The CDR3 loop spans 15 amino acids. The ends lost 4 bases at V and 8 bases at J; junction bases unmatched: 10. The chain's CDR3 is CASSSAGTGDFGYTF. In DNA form, the CDR3 reads TGTGCCAGCAGTTCAGCCGGGACAGGGGATTTCGGCTACACCTTC.

The rearrangement uses TRBV30 and TRBJ2-5, with unresolved D. V lost 4 bases, J lost 1 base, and 4 bases lay in between. This CDR3 has 11 residues. Germline V gene data show CDR1 as GTSNPN and CDR2 as SVGIG (reference sequence). CDR3 amino acids: CAWKTQETQYF. CDR3 DNA sequence: TGTGCCTGGAAAACCCAAGAGACCCAGTACTTC.

This clone showed up just once. The V call is TRBV4-3, the J call TRBJ2-6, with D perhaps TRBD1 (5 bases). CDR1 is LGHNA, CDR2 YSLEER, per germline. The CDR3 sequence is 19 residues long. V lost 1 base to trimming and J lost 0 bases, with 16 bases between them. In DNA form, the CDR3 reads TGCGCCAGCAGCCAAGCGAGCCTCACAGGAGCCTCTGGGGCCAACGTCCTGACTTTC. It specifies CASSQASLTGASGANVLTF.

The V call is TRBV11-2, the J call TRBJ2-6, with D tentatively TRBD1 (6 bases). CDR3 length: 15 residues. The V end lost 4 bases, the J end lost 4 bases, and 11 bases lay between the germline ends. Germline lookup yields CDR1 SGHAT and CDR2 FQNNGV. The CDR3 loop reads CASSSQGQGANVLTF. CDR3 DNA: TGTGCCAGCAGCTCCCAGGGGCAAGGGGCCAACGTCCTGACTTTC.

The chain is built from TRBV2 and TRBJ1-5, with D unresolved. The CDR3 is 14 amino acids. V shed 4 bases and J shed 1 base, with 8 bases lying between them. CDR1 and CDR2 from the germline V gene are SNHLY and FYNNEI. CDR3 residues: CASSGLWSNQPQHF. Here the CDR3 DNA reads TGTGCCAGCAGTGGCCTTTGGAGCAATCAGCCCCAGCATTTT.

The V call is TRBV5-8, the J call TRBJ1-4, with unresolved D. Germline assignment: CDR1 SGHTS and CDR2 YDEGEE. Deletions cut 0 bases from V and 5 bases from J, with 8 bases between. The length of the CDR3 is 14 residues. As DNA, the CDR3 is TGTGCCAGCAGCTTGGTGCTCAGCAATGAAAAACTGTTTTTT. Its translation: CASSLVLSNEKLFF.